These 20 T cell receptor beta chains were sequenced from one sample in a study of shared clonotypes between healthy human individuals (dated by TCRdb to 2018 to 2021). The library was produced with the immunoSEQ multiplex PCR assay. TCRdb obtained this table from immuneACCESS and retained in-frame rearrangements with V and J assigned. These tables miss some clones; where compared with another copy, unresolved V genes account for less than half of the shortfall, and the remainder is unexplained. This sample comprises roughly 300,000 clones, roughly 87% of them detected only once. The ten most abundant clones make up around 16% of the sample. Sequenced input: memory CD8+ T cells sorted from blood. Explained via the paper, the cell subset or site label denotes: CD45RO+ cells pooled with CCR7-negative TemRA cells. Every receptor here comes from a young man in good health.

This clone showed up many times. The V and J genes are TRBV5-4 and TRBJ2-7; D remains ambiguous. V lost 0 bases, J lost 2 bases, and 9 bases lay in between. The CDR3 consists of 14 residues. Germline V gene sequence: CDR1 SGHNT, CDR2 YYREEE (reference sequence). CDR3 in DNA: TGTGCCAGCAGCTTGGCAGGTTTCCCCTACGAGCAGTACTTC. Translating gives CASSLAGFPYEQYF.

This clone appeared a single time. The chain is built from TRBV7-9 and TRBJ2-7; tentative D call: TRBD2 (5 bases). The germline V gene has CDR1 SEHNR and CDR2 FQNEAQ (reference sequence). Trimming stripped 5 bases from V and 1 base from J, with 15 bases between. CDR3 length: 15 amino acids. The CDR3 sequence is CASSREGLKSYEQYF. As DNA, the CDR3 is TGTGCCAGCAGCCGCGAAGGACTGAAATCCTACGAGCAGTACTTC.

V usage is TRBV2 and J usage is TRBJ2-7; 12 bases agree with TRBD1. CDR3 length: 14 amino acids. In germline, CDR1 is SNHLY, CDR2 FYNNEI. Trimming at V came to 10 bases and at J to 0 bases, leaving 4 bases not matched to a gene. CDR3 coding DNA: TGTGCCACTTCGGGACAGGGGGCCTCCTACGAGCAGTACTTC. Translation gives CATSGQGASYEQYF.

V is TRBV5-1 and J is TRBJ2-1; TRBD2 agrees at 8 bases. With 4 bases clipped from V and 10 bases from J, the junction kept 19 bases outside the gene matches. The CDR3 covers 17 residues. CDR1 is SGHRS and CDR2 is YFSETQ in the germline V gene. The CDR3 DNA reads as TGCGCCAGCAGCAACCGACTTTCGGGACTAGACGTCAGGGAGCAGTTCTTC. Translation: CASSNRLSGLDVREQFF.

To note about this clone: Other DNA sequences in this specimen translate into the identical CDR3. The rearrangement links TRBV15 to TRBJ2-5, with D hard to call. The V gene lost 0 bases and the J gene lost 1 base, with 6 bases spanning the gap. CDR1 is LNHNV, CDR2 YYDKDF, per germline (reference sequence). CDR3 length equals 14 residues. The CDR3 DNA follows: TGTGCCACCAGCAGAGATTCCCCCCAAGAGACCCAGTACTTC. This codes for CATSRDSPQETQYF.

The chain links TRBV19 to TRBJ1-1; D uncertain. V lost 7 bases to trimming and J lost 0 bases, with 15 bases between them. The CDR3 loop spans 15 amino acids. The germline CDR1 and CDR2 sequences are LNHDA and SQIVND (reference sequence). The DNA for the CDR3 is TGTGCCAGTACCCCAGGCCCCGGGGTGAACACTGAAGCTTTCTTT. The encoded protein is CASTPGPGVNTEAFF. The whole variable domain, remainder taken from reference TRBV19 and TRBJ1-1, is DGGITQSPKYLFRKEGQNVTLSCEQNLNHDAMYWYRQDPGQGLRLIYYSQIVNDFQKGDIAEGYSVSREKKESFPLTVTSAQKNPTAFYLCASTPGPGVNTEAFFGQGTRLTVV.

This chain joins TRBV28 and TRBJ2-5; no reliable D call. CDR1 MDHEN and CDR2 SYDVKM come from the germline V gene. The length of the CDR3 is 15 residues. The V end lost 1 base, the J end lost 3 bases, and 12 bases lay between the germline ends. The CDR3 nucleotides are TGTGCCAGCAGTTTATCCCGCAGGAATAAAGAGACCCAGTACTTC. The encoded protein is CASSLSRRNKETQYF. The variable domain in full, completed from reference TRBV28 and TRBJ2-5, reads DVKVTQSSRYLVKRTGEKVFLECVQDMDHENMFWYRQDPGLGLRLIYFSYDVKMKEKGDIPEGYSVSREKKERFSLILESASTNQTSMYLCASSLSRRNKETQYFGPGTRLLVL.

The gene calls are TRBV4-1 and TRBJ2-7, with D perhaps matching TRBD1 or TRBD2 (5 bases each). Germline CDR1 MGHRA, CDR2 YSYEKL. CDR3 length equals 14 residues. The V gene lost 5 bases and the J gene lost 4 bases, with 15 bases spanning the gap. CDR3 in amino acids: CASSWDGSSYEQYF. CDR3 nucleotide sequence: TGCGCCAGCAGCTGGGACGGTTCTAGTTACGAGCAGTACTTC.

The chain joins TRBV5-6 to TRBJ1-6; D not resolved. The CDR3 length is 14 residues. Germline V gene sequence: CDR1 SGHDT, CDR2 YYEEEE. Trimming removed 4 bases at V and 5 bases at J, with 10 bases between. DNA for the CDR3: TGTGCCAGCAGCCTAGACATAGATAATTCACCCCTCCACTTT. Translated, it gives CASSLDIDNSPLHF.

The J gene is TRBJ2-1, the V gene TRBV29-1; D perhaps matches TRBD2 (5 bases). Trimming pared 3 bases from V and 2 bases from J, leaving 11 bases between. The CDR3 extends over 14 amino acids. Germline CDR1 and CDR2: SQVTM and ANQGSEA. Here the CDR3 DNA reads TGCAGCGTTGACCAAGACGGGACCTACAATGAGCAGTTCTTC. Protein product: CSVDQDGTYNEQFF.

The DNA of the CDR3 is TGTGCCAGCAGCTTTCTGCAGAACACTGAAGCTTTCTTT. Translating it yields CASSFLQNTEAFF. V gene TRBV5-4 combines with J gene TRBJ1-1; D gene uncertain. The CDR3 is 13 amino acids. V lost 2 bases and J 1 base, leaving 6 bases between the germline ends. The germline gives CDR1 SGHNT, CDR2 YYREEE (reference sequence).

The rearrangement links TRBV11-2 to TRBJ2-7, with TRBD1 identical over 11 bases. The CDR3 contains 16 residues. From germline, CDR1 is SGHAT and CDR2 FQNNGV. The V and J ends lost 6 bases and 2 bases, in that order; junction bases with no gene match: 9. The CDR3 nucleotides are TGTGCCAGCAGACCTCCGGGACAGGGGGGCACCTACGAGCAGTACTTC. Translating it yields CASRPPGQGGTYEQYF.

This clone was observed a single time. This chain links TRBV7-9 with TRBJ2-2; D not certain. This CDR3 comprises 15 residues. The ends were cut back, 2 bases at V and 2 bases at J, with 9 bases in the middle. CDR1 and CDR2 from the germline V gene are SEHNR and FQNEAQ (reference sequence). The CDR3 loop is CASSLMVINTGELFF. The DNA for the CDR3 is TGTGCCAGCAGCTTAATGGTCATTAACACCGGGGAGCTGTTTTTT. The complete variable domain, with remaining parts taken from reference TRBV7-9 and TRBJ2-2, reads DTGVSQNPRHKITKRGQNVTFRCDPISEHNRLYWYRQTLGQGPEFLTYFQNEAQLEKSRLLSDRFSAERPKGSFSTLEIQRTEQGDSAMYLCASSLMVINTGELFFGEGSRLTVL.

J is TRBJ2-7 and V is TRBV4-1; 9 bases fit TRBD2. Germline V gene lookup returns CDR1 MGHRA and CDR2 YSYEKL. CDR3 length: 16 residues. J lost 0 bases, V lost 0 bases, and 3 bases had no gene match. CDR3 protein: CASSQDGGLASYEQYF. CDR3 bases: TGCGCCAGCAGCCAAGATGGGGGACTAGCCTCCTACGAGCAGTACTTC.

This clone showed up just once. The chain has TRBV2 and TRBJ2-2, with a possible D match to TRBD1 (5 bases). Germline values: CDR1 SNHLY, CDR2 FYNNEI. V lost 7 bases and J lost 5, with 14 bases in between. The CDR3 spans 14 residues. The CDR3 DNA follows: TGTGCCAGCACCGAAGGAAAGGGGACCGGGGAGCTGTTTTTT. Translated: CASTEGKGTGELFF.

V gene TRBV28 combines with J gene TRBJ1-1; 7 bases map to TRBD1. The junction had 15 bases not matched to a gene; V was cut back by 2 bases and J by 0 bases. Germline CDR1 MDHEN, CDR2 SYDVKM. CDR3 size: 19 residues. The DNA for the CDR3 is TGTGCCAGCAGTTTACTACGACAGGGACCCACCATTATGAACACTGAAGCTTTCTTT. As protein: CASSLLRQGPTIMNTEAFF.

This sequence joins TRBV4-3 and TRBJ2-7, with D uncertain. Deletions cut 1 base from V and 4 bases from J, with 8 bases between. The CDR3 has 13 amino acids. Germline CDR1 LGHNA, CDR2 YSLEER. The CDR3 region has the DNA TGCGCCAGCAGCCAAGGGTTGATGTACGAGCAGTACTTC. Protein: CASSQGLMYEQYF.

The CDR3 nucleotides read TGTGCCAGCAGTTTTGGCAGGGGGCCCTACGAGCAGTACTTC. Its translation is CASSFGRGPYEQYF. J is TRBJ2-7 and V is TRBV27; 8 bases agree with TRBD1. Germline loops: CDR1 MNHEY, CDR2 SMNVEV (reference sequence). V gave up 3 bases and J gave up 2 bases; unmatched junction bases: 3. This CDR3 is built from 14 residues.

The J gene is TRBJ2-7, the V gene TRBV7-2; weak D call: TRBD2 (6 bases). CDR1 and CDR2 (germline): SGHTA, FQGNSA. The V gene lost 7 bases and the J gene lost 2 bases, with 15 bases spanning the gap. The CDR3 sequence is 14 residues long. CDR3 protein: CASNDPGLTYEQYF. The CDR3 nucleotides read TGTGCCAGCAACGACCCCGGACTAACCTACGAGCAGTACTTC.

The chain recombines TRBV5-1 with TRBJ2-7; 7 bases are a match to TRBD1. Germline lookup yields CDR1 SGHRS and CDR2 YFSETQ. CDR3 length equals 16 residues. The junction had 14 bases not matched to a gene; V was cut back by 4 bases and J by 4 bases. This CDR3 reads CASSQPRDSESYEQYF. Written as DNA, the CDR3 is TGCGCCAGCAGCCAACCCCGGGACAGTGAATCTTACGAGCAGTACTTC.